Following are 4 T cell receptor beta chains from one sample sequenced in a study of blood T cell repertoires in COVID-19. Generated by immunoSEQ multiplex PCR, the TCRdb table keeps only in-frame clones and is missing some. The sample comprises around 25,000 clones, 88% of which are singletons, and 6.5% to 8.5% rests with the top ten. The sequencing sample was made of peripheral blood. The receptor source for this set is a woman aged 45-65 years with active COVID-19.

V and J are TRBV18 and TRBJ2-7, with TRBD1 as a possible D gene (6 bases). Germline CDR1 is KGHSH and CDR2 is LQKENI. The CDR3 has 15 amino acids. The ends were cut back, 2 bases at V and 0 bases at J, with 11 bases in the middle. This chain's CDR3 is CASSPYTGSSYEQYF. The CDR3, as DNA: TGTGCCAGCTCACCATACACAGGGAGCTCCTACGAGCAGTACTTC.

This chain links TRBV24-1 with TRBJ2-7, with 7 bases matching TRBD2. The V and J ends lost 6 bases and 2 bases, in that order; junction bases with no gene match: 9. Germline values: CDR1 KGHDR, CDR2 SFDVKD. The CDR3 is made up of 15 amino acids. The CDR3 protein is CATSSRDGGTYEQYF. CDR3 DNA sequence: TGTGCCACCAGTTCCCGGGACGGGGGGACCTACGAGCAGTACTTC.

This chain links TRBV7-9 with TRBJ2-3; 7 positions match TRBD2. Germline V gene data show CDR1 as SEHNR and CDR2 as FQNEAQ (reference sequence). The CDR3 covers 15 residues. V lost 5 bases and J lost 3; bases outside the gene matches: 8. CDR3 residues: CASSPRLARTDTQYF. DNA for the CDR3: TGTGCCAGCAGCCCGAGACTAGCTCGGACAGATACGCAGTATTTT.

The chain carries TRBV5-1 and TRBJ1-1; D might be TRBD1 (5 bases). This CDR3 comprises 15 residues. V was shortened by 1 base and J by 0 bases, with 10 bases between the two germline ends. Germline values: CDR1 SGHRS, CDR2 YFSETQ. CDR3 DNA sequence: TGCGCCAGCAGCTTGAGGGGTCGCATGAACACTGAAGCTTTCTTT. This encodes CASSLRGRMNTEAFF.